These 19 T cell receptor beta chains were sequenced from one sample in a study of shared clonotypes between healthy human individuals. The table came from immunoSEQ multiplex PCR; TCRdb's copy has only in-frame clones and leaves some out. In the table there are around 2,000,000 clones, 85% to 95% of which are singletons. The sequenced material came from naive CD4+ T cells sorted from blood. Subset: CD45RA+ positively selected. Receptors originate from a man younger than 30 in good health.

The genes are TRBV5-8 and TRBJ1-5; D unresolved. CDR1 is SGHTS, CDR2 YDEGEE, per germline. The ends were cut back, 5 bases at V and 0 bases at J, with 9 bases in the middle. This CDR3 comprises 14 residues. CDR3 residues: CASRAQISNQPQHF. The DNA of the CDR3 is TGTGCCAGCAGGGCGCAGATTAGCAATCAGCCCCAGCATTTT.

Points on this clone: The same CDR3 is also encoded by other DNA sequences in this sample. The CDR3 coding sequence is TGTGCCAGCAGTGGATCCGAGAACACTGAAGCTTTCTTT. Translated: CASSGSENTEAFF. The chain couples TRBV2 to TRBJ1-1; D is undetermined. Germline CDR1 SNHLY, CDR2 FYNNEI. V was cut by 4 bases and J by 1 base, with 7 bases left in between. The CDR3 is 13 amino acids.

This rearrangement joins TRBV6-5 to TRBJ1-6; tentatively, D is TRBD1 (6 bases). Trimming shortened V by 7 bases and J by 7 bases, and 14 bases separated the two germline ends. This CDR3 spans 14 amino acids. Germline V gene data show CDR1 as MNHEY and CDR2 as SVGAGI. Here the CDR3 reads CASNRERGNSPLHF. The CDR3 region has the DNA TGTGCCAGCAACAGGGAGAGGGGGAATTCACCCCTCCACTTT.

The J gene is TRBJ2-3, the V gene TRBV6-1; 10 bases agree with TRBD2. Germline CDR1 MNHNS, CDR2 SASEGT. Germline trimming cut 5 bases from V and 5 bases from J; bases unmatched to any gene: 7. This CDR3 spans 15 amino acids. The CDR3: CASSLLAGDVDTQYF. DNA of the CDR3: TGTGCCAGCAGTCTCCTAGCGGGAGATGTAGATACGCAGTATTTT.

The J gene is TRBJ1-6, the V gene TRBV5-8, with D unresolved. The germline V gene has CDR1 SGHTS and CDR2 YDEGEE. The length of the CDR3 is 14 residues. V was pared by 0 bases and J by 9 bases, with 10 bases between. The CDR3 bases are TGTGCCAGCAGCTTGGCCGATCGGATTTCACCCCTCCACTTT. It specifies CASSLADRISPLHF.

The chain combines TRBV4-1 with TRBJ1-6; D is unresolved. V was shortened by 1 base and J by 6 bases, with 7 bases between the two germline ends. Germline CDR1 MGHRA, CDR2 YSYEKL. This CDR3 region has 14 residues. CDR3 residues: CASSQGPRNSPLHF. The CDR3 DNA reads as TGCGCCAGCAGCCAAGGACCGCGTAATTCACCCCTCCACTTT.

This clone has more than one count but fewer than ten. Other DNA sequences in this sample translate to the same CDR3. The V gene is TRBV5-1, the J gene TRBJ1-6; D is ambiguous. Trimming took 0 bases from V and 5 from J, leaving 6 bases between them. This CDR3 contains 14 residues. The V gene's germline CDR1 is SGHRS and CDR2 YFSETQ. In DNA, the CDR3 is TGCGCCAGCAGCTTGGGACAAGATAATTCACCCCTCCACTTT. As protein: CASSLGQDNSPLHF.

The chain employs TRBV9 and TRBJ2-2, with TRBD2 matching over 8 bases. From germline, CDR1 is SGDLS and CDR2 YYNGEE. V shed 4 bases, J shed 2 bases, and the junction held 13 bases outside the gene matches. CDR3 length: 18 residues. CDR3 coding DNA: TGTGCCAGCAGCCCCCTGTCGGTAGCGGGGACTAACACCGGGGAGCTGTTTTTT. Translated, it gives CASSPLSVAGTNTGELFF.

J is TRBJ2-3 and V is TRBV5-6, with 8 bases fitting TRBD2. This CDR3 has 15 residues. Germline CDR1 SGHDT, CDR2 YYEEEE. V shed 0 bases, J shed 6 bases, and the junction held 6 bases outside the gene matches. CDR3 residues: CASSLGSAGGDTQYF. For the CDR3, the DNA is TGTGCCAGCAGCTTGGGTTCGGCGGGAGGTGATACGCAGTATTTT.

The chain combines TRBV5-8 with TRBJ1-5, with D uncertain. Trimming pared 4 bases from V and 7 bases from J, leaving 12 bases between. The germline V gene has CDR1 SGHTS and CDR2 YDEGEE. The CDR3 has 13 residues. The CDR3 reads CASSNVPRQPQHF. The DNA of the CDR3 is TGTGCCAGCAGCAACGTCCCCAGACAGCCCCAGCATTTT. Using reference TRBV5-8 and TRBJ1-5 for the parts outside the CDR3, the full variable domain is EAGVTQSPTHLIKTRGQQATLRCSPISGHTSVYWYQQALGLGLQFLLWYDEGEERNRGNFPPRFSGRQFPNYSSELNVNALELEDSALYLCASSNVPRQPQHFGDGTRLSIL.

V gene TRBV7-3 combines with J gene TRBJ1-2; D uncertain. V lost 1 base, J lost 1 base, and 4 bases lay in between. There are 13 residues in the CDR3. The V gene's germline CDR1 is SGHTA and CDR2 FQGTGA. CDR3: CASSLNINYGYTF. The CDR3 bases are TGTGCCAGCAGCTTAAACATTAACTATGGCTACACCTTC.

This chain uses TRBV6-1 with TRBJ1-2, with 8 bases that match TRBD1. The CDR3 is 15 residues long. CDR1 is MNHNS and CDR2 is SASEGT in the germline V gene. V trimming: 5 bases; J trimming: 5 bases; junction bases outside the gene matches: 10. In DNA form, the CDR3 reads TGTGCCAGCAGTTTATCAGGGGGCTTCGGGTATGGCTACACCTTC. Its translation is CASSLSGGFGYGYTF.

This rearrangement joins TRBV13 to TRBJ1-2; maybe TRBD1 (6 bases). This CDR3 contains 14 residues. With 5 bases removed from V and 7 bases from J, the gap between germline ends came to 17 bases. Germline V CDR1 and CDR2: PRHDT, FYEKMQ (reference sequence). As DNA, the CDR3 is TGTGCCAGCAGCCTACGAGGGGGGGCGCCTGGCTACACCTTC. This encodes CASSLRGGAPGYTF.

The V call is TRBV9, the J call TRBJ2-1; 11 positions match TRBD2. In germline, CDR1 is SGDLS, CDR2 YYNGEE. V lost 2 bases and J lost 0; bases outside the gene matches: 7. CDR3 size: 18 residues. For the CDR3, the DNA is TGTGCCAGCAGCGTGGCACTAGCGGGGGTCCGCTCCTACAATGAGCAGTTCTTC. Translating gives CASSVALAGVRSYNEQFF.

This sequence joins TRBV6-6 and TRBJ1-2; D unresolved. This CDR3 has 15 residues. Trimming took 2 bases from V and 5 from J, leaving 15 bases between them. CDR1 is MNHNY and CDR2 is SVGAGI in the germline V gene (reference sequence). This CDR3 is CASSYEGTIMYGYTF. The CDR3 DNA reads as TGTGCCAGCAGTTACGAGGGAACCATTATGTATGGCTACACCTTC.

The V call is TRBV11-2, the J call TRBJ2-7; TRBD2 agrees at 7 bases. The CDR3 consists of 14 residues. The germline CDR1 and CDR2 sequences are SGHAT and FQNNGV. Trimming at V came to 7 bases and at J to 2 bases, leaving 8 bases not matched to a gene. For the CDR3, the DNA is TGTGCCAGCATGATGATAGCGGGCCCCTACGAGCAGTACTTC. Its protein is CASMMIAGPYEQYF.

This chain connects TRBV5-4 to TRBJ1-1; 10 bases are shared with TRBD1. Trimming took 4 bases from V and 0 from J; bases not matched to a gene: 3. Germline-derived CDR1 and CDR2 are SGHNT and YYREEE (reference sequence). The CDR3 loop spans 15 amino acids. The CDR3 coding sequence is TGTGCCAGCAGCCGGGACAGGGGCATGAACACTGAAGCTTTCTTT. Protein: CASSRDRGMNTEAFF.

The chain carries TRBV6-5 and TRBJ2-7, with D perhaps matching TRBD2 (5 bases). This CDR3 comprises 15 residues. CDR1 and CDR2 from the germline V gene are MNHEY and SVGAGI. Trimming pared 6 bases from V and 3 bases from J, leaving 18 bases between. The CDR3 here is CASRRTVAGGYEQYF. CDR3 nucleotides: TGTGCCAGCAGACGAACAGTCGCCGGAGGCTACGAGCAGTACTTC.

This chain uses TRBV7-9 with TRBJ1-1, with 7 bases that match TRBD1. The CDR3 is 15 residues long. CDR1 is SEHNR and CDR2 is FQNEAQ in the germline V gene (reference sequence). V gave up 2 bases and J gave up 0 bases; unmatched junction bases: 3. In nucleotides, the CDR3 is TGTGCCAGCAGCTTACAGGGGGGGATGAACACTGAAGCTTTCTTT. Residues: CASSLQGGMNTEAFF.